This T cell receptor beta chain was observed in a study of CXCR4 blockade with PD-1 therapy in pancreatic cancer. Study conclusions and caveats: Clone frequency correlated with its number of distinct nucleotide rearrangements. Tumor clonality averaged about 0.15 versus 0.049 in healthy blood, not predicting survival.

The table came from immunoSEQ multiplex PCR; TCRdb's copy has only in-frame clones and leaves some out. The sample has around 15,000 clones; around 72% are singletons. The archived tumor blocks came from patients without neoadjuvant therapy before resection. CDR3 length: 15 amino acids. About this clone: Its antigen is unknown.

This clonotype was obtained from a human donor with pancreatic ductal adenocarcinoma. The chain couples TRBV1 to TRBJ2-7; no check of the table's D call, TRBD2, against the DNA was made. TRBV1 is listed as a pseudogene. The sample taken for sequencing was tumor tissue. CDR3 region: CASSQAREGYYEQYF. The CDR3 DNA reads TGCGCCAGCAGCCAAGCGCGGGAGGGATACTACGAGCAGTACTTC.